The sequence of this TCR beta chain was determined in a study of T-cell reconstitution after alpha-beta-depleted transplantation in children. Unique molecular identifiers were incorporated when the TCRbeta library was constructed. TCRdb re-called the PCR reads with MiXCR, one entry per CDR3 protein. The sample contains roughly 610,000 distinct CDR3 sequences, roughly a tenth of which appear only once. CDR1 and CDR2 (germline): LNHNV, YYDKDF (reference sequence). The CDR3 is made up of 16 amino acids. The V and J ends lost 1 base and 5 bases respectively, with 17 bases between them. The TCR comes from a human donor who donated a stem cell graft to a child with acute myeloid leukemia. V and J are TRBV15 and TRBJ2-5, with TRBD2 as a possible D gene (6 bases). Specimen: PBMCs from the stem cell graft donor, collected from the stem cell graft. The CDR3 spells CATSRGDSSVSETQYF. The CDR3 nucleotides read TGTGCCACCAGCAGAGGGGACTCCAGCGTTTCGGAGACCCAGTACTTC.